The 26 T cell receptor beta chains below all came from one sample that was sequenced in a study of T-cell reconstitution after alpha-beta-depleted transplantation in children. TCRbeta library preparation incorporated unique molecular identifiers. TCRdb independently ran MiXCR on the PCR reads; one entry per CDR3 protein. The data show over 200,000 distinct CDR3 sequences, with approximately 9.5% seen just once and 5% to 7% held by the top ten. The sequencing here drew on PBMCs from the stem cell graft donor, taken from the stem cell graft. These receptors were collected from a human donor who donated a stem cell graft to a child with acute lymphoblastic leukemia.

CDR3 in DNA: TGTGCCAGCAGTTCCCAGGAGAGGGTGTCTGGGGCCAACGTCCTGACTTTC. Its protein product is CASSSQERVSGANVLTF. This chain connects TRBV12-3 or TRBV12-4 to TRBJ2-6; possibly TRBD2 for D (5 bases). The CDR3 is made up of 17 amino acids. With 4 bases removed from V and 1 base from J, the gap between germline ends came to 14 bases.

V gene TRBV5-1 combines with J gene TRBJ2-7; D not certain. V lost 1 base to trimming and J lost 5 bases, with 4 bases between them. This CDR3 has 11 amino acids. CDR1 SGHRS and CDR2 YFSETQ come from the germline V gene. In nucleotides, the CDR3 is TGCGCCAGCAGCTTGTCCAACGAGCAGTACTTC. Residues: CASSLSNEQYF.

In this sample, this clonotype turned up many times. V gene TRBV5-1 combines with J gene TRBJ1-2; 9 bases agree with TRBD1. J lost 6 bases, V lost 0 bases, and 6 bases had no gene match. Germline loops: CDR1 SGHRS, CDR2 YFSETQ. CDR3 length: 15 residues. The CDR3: CASSLGNTGGDGYTF. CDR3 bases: TGCGCCAGCAGCTTGGGGAATACAGGGGGCGATGGCTACACCTTC.

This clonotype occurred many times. The CDR3 loop is CASSLDPRAGNTIYF. CDR3 in DNA: TGTGCCAGCAGTTTAGATCCGAGGGCTGGAAACACCATATATTTT. This chain links TRBV12-3 or TRBV12-4 with TRBJ1-3; D remains ambiguous. The CDR3 covers 15 residues. Trimming removed 1 base at V and 2 bases at J, with 9 bases between.

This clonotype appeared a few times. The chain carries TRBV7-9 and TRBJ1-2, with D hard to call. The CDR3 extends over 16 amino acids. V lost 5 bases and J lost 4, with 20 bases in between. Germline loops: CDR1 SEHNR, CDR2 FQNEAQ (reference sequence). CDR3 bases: TGTGCCAGCAGCCCACAAGGGTGGGTTGTGGCCTATGGCTACACCTTC. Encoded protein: CASSPQGWVVAYGYTF.

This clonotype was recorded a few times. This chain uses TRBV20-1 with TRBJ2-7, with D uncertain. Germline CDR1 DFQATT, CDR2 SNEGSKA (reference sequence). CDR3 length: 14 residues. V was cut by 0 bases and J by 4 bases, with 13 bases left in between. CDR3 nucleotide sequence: TGCAGTGCTAGAGATATTTCGTCGGGTTACGAGCAGTACTTC. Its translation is CSARDISSGYEQYF.

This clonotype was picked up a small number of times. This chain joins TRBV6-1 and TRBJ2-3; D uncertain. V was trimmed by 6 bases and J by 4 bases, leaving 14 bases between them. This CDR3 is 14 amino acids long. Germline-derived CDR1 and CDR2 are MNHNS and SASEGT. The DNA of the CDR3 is TGTGCCAGCAGGGGCGCCCCTAGTGCAGATACGCAGTATTTT. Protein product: CASRGAPSADTQYF.

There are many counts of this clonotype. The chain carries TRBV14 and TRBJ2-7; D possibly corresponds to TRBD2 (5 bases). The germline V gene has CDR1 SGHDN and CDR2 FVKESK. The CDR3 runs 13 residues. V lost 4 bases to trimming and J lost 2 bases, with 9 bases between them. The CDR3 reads CASSRPGAYEQYF. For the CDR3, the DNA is TGTGCCAGCAGCCGACCCGGGGCCTACGAGCAGTACTTC.

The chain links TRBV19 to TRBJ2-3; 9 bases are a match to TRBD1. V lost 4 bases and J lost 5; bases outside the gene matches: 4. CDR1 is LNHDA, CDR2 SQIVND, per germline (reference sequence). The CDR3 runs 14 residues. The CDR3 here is CASSKRQGVDTQYF. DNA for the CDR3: TGTGCCAGTAGTAAACGACAGGGGGTAGATACGCAGTATTTT.

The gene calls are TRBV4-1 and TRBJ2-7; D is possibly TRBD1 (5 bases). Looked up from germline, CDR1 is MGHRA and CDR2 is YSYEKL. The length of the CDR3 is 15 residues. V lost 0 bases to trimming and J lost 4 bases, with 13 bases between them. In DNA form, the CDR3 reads TGCGCCAGCAGCCAAGATACAGGTTTCAATTACGAGCAGTACTTC. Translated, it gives CASSQDTGFNYEQYF.

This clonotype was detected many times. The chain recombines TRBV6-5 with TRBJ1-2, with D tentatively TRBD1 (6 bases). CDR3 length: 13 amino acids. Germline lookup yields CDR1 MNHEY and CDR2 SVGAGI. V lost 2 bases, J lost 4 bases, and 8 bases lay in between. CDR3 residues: CASSYGGGYGYTF. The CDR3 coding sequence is TGTGCCAGCAGTTACGGGGGCGGCTATGGCTACACCTTC.

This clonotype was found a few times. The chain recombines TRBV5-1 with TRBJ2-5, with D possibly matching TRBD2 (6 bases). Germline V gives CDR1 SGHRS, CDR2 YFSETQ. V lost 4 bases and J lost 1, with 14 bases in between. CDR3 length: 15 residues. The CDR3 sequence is CASSPAAGGQETQYF. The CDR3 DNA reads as TGCGCCAGCAGCCCAGCTGCCGGGGGCCAAGAGACCCAGTACTTC.

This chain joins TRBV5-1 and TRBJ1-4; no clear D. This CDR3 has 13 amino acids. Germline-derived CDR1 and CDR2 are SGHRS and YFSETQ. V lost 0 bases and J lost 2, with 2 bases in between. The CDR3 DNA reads TGCGCCAGCAGCTTGGACACTAATGAAAAACTGTTTTTT. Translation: CASSLDTNEKLFF.

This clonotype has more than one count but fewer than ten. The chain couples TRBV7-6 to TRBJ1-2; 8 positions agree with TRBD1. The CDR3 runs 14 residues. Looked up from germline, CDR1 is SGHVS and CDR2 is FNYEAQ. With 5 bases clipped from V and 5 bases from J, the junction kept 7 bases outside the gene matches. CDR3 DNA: TGTGCCAGCAGCCAAGACAGGGGAGGGTATGGCTACACCTTC. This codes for CASSQDRGGYGYTF.

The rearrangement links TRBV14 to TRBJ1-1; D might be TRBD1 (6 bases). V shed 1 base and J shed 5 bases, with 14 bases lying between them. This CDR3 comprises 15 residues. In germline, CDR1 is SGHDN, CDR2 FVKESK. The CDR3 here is CASSQGPGAYTEAFF. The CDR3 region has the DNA TGTGCCAGCAGCCAAGGCCCGGGGGCTTATACTGAAGCTTTCTTT.

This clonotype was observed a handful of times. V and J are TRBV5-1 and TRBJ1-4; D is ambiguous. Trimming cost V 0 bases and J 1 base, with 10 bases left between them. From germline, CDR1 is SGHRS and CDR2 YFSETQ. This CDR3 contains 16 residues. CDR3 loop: CASSLVGGKTNEKLFF. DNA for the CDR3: TGCGCCAGCAGCTTGGTGGGAGGTAAAACTAATGAAAAACTGTTTTTT. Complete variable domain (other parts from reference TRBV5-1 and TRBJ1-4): KAGVTQTPRYLIKTRGQQVTLSCSPISGHRSVSWYQQTPGQGLQFLFEYFSETQRNKGNFPGRFSGRQFSNSRSEMNVSTLELGDSALYLCASSLVGGKTNEKLFFGSGTQLSVL.

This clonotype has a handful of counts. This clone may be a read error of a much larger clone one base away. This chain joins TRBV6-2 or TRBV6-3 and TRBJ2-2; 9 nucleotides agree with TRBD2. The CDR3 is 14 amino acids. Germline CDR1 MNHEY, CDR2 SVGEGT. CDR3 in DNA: TGTGCCAGCAGCGGGACTAGCCACACCGGGGAGCTGTTATTT. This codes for CASSGTSHTGELLF.

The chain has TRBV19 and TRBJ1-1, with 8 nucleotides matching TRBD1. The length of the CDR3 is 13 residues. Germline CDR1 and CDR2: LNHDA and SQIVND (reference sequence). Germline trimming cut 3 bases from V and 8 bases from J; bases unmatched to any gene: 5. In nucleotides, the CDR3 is TGTGCCAGTAGTATCGGACAGGGAGCCGAAGCTTTCTTT. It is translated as CASSIGQGAEAFF.

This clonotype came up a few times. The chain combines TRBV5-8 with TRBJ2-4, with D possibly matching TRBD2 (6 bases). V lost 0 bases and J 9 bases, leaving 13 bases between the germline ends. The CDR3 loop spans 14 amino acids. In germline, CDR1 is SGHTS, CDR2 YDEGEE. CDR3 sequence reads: CASSLGPGVSIQYF. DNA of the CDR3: TGTGCCAGCAGCTTGGGGCCGGGGGTTAGCATTCAGTACTTC.

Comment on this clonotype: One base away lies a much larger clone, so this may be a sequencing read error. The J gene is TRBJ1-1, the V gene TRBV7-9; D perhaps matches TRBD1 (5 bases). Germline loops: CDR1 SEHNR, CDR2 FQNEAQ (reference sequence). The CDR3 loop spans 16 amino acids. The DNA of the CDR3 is TGTGGCAGCAGCTTAGAGGACGGGGGTACGAACACTGAAGCTTTCTTT. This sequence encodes CGSSLEDGGTNTEAFF.

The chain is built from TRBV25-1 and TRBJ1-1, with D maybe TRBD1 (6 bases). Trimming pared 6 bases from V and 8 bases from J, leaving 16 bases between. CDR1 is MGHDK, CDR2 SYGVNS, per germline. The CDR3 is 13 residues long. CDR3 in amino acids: CASRLKGGFEAFF. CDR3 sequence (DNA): TGTGCCAGCAGATTGAAGGGGGGGTTCGAAGCTTTCTTT. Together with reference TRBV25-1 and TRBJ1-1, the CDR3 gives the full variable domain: EADIYQTPRYLVIGTGKKITLECSQTMGHDKMYWYQQDPGMELHLIHYSYGVNSTEKGDLSSESTVSRIRTEHFPLTLESARPSHTSQYLCASRLKGGFEAFFGQGTRLTVV.

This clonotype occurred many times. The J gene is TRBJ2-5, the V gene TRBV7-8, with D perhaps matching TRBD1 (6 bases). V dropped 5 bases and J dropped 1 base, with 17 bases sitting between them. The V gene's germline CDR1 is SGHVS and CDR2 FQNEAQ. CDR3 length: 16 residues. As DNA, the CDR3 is TGTGCCAGCAGCAAACACTCACGGGACACCCAAGAGACCCAGTACTTC. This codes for CASSKHSRDTQETQYF. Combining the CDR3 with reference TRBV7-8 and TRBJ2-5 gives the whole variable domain GAGVSQSPRYKVAKRGQDVALRCDPISGHVSLFWYQQALGQGPEFLTYFQNEAQLDKSGLPSDRFFAERPEGSVSTLKIQRTQQEDSAVYLCASSKHSRDTQETQYFGPGTRLLVL.

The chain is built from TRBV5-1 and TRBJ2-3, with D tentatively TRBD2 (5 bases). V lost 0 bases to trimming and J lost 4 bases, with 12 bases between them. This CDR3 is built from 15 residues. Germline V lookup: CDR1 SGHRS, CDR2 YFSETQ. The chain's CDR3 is CASSLERVLSDTQYF. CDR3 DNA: TGCGCCAGCAGCTTGGAGAGGGTGTTATCAGATACGCAGTATTTT.

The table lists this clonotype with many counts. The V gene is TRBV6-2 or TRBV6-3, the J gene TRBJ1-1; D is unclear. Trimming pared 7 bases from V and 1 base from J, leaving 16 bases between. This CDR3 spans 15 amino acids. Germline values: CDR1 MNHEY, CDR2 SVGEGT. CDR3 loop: CASTIYTEGNTEAFF. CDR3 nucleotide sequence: TGTGCCAGCACTATCTATACCGAGGGGAACACTGAAGCTTTCTTT.

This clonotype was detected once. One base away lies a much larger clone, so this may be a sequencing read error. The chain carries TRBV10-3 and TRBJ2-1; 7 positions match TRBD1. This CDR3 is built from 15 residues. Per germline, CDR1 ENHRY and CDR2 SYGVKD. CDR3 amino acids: CTIRQRDSSYNEQFF. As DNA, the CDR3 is TGTACCATCAGACAACGGGACAGCTCCTACAATGAGCAGTTCTTC.

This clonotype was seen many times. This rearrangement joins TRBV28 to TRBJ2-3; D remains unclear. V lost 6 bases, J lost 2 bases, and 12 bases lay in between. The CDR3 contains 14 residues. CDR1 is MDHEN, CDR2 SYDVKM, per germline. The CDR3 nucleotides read TGTGCCAGCAGCCTTGGGCTGTACACAGATACGCAGTATTTT. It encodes CASSLGLYTDTQYF.